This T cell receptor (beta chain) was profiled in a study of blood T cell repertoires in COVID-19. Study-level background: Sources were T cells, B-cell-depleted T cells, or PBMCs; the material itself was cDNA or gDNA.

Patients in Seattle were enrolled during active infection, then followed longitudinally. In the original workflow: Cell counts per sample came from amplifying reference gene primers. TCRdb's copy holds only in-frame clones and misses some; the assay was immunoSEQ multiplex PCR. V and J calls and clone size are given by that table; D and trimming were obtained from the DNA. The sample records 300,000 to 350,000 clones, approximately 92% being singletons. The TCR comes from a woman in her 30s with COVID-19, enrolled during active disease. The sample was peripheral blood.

The CDR3 reads CASSLGPTNEKLFF. CDR3 nucleotides: TGTGCCAGCAGCTTAGGGCCAACTAATGAAAAACTGTTTTTT. The chain joins TRBV11-2 to TRBJ1-4, with D hard to call. V was clipped by 1 base and J by 0 bases, with 3 bases between them. Germline V gives CDR1 SGHAT, CDR2 FQNNGV. The CDR3 extends over 14 amino acids.